Here is one TCR beta chain with its context. Its antigen remains unidentified. This specimen comes from a study of PD-1 blockade in classical Hodgkin lymphoma. The germline V gene encodes CDR1 MNHEY and CDR2 SMNVEV (reference sequence). This CDR3 spans 15 amino acids. Trimming cost V 5 bases and J 4 bases; bases outside gene matches: 7. Some clones are missing from TCRdb's copy, which holds only in-frame ones; the method was immunoSEQ multiplex PCR. The sample yields about 24,000 clones, about 88% seen once. Overall study results and limits: Complete responders' diversity at baseline resembled that of newly diagnosed patients. Lower baseline TCR diversity was reported for newly diagnosed patients than for healthy donors. Significant TCR diversity gains by C4D1 occurred in CD4+ but not CD8+ cells.

Time point defined: cycle 4 day 1 (C4D1), after around six weeks of nivolumab. Brentuximab vedotin exposure varied, and every patient relapsed after autologous stem cell transplantation. This chain connects TRBV27 to TRBJ2-1; 8 bases agree with TRBD2. The input for sequencing was peripheral blood mononuclear cells (PBMCs), taken before the fourth cycle of nivolumab. This TCR derives from a human donor with classical Hodgkin lymphoma. The CDR3 reads CASSMSGGPYNEQFF. The DNA for the CDR3 is TGTGCCAGCAGTATGTCGGGGGGGCCTTACAATGAGCAGTTCTTC.